The 11 T cell receptor beta chains presented below share a single source sample, sequenced in a study of blood T cell repertoires in COVID-19. Sequencing used immunoSEQ multiplex PCR; TCRdb keeps in-frame clones, though not all of them. The top ten hold 5% to 8% of the sample, which has tens of thousands of clones, roughly 87% seen once. Sequencing was performed on peripheral blood. These receptors originate from a woman between 50 and 59 years old with acute or convalescent COVID-19.

The V call is TRBV30, the J call TRBJ1-1; D is unresolved. The CDR3 covers 11 residues. Trimming left V 3 bases short and J 6 bases short, with 8 bases between. Germline V gene sequence: CDR1 GTSNPN, CDR2 SVGIG (reference sequence). In DNA form, the CDR3 reads TGTGCCTGGAGATTAGGAGCTGAAGCTTTCTTT. Translation: CAWRLGAEAFF.

The V and J genes are TRBV25-1 and TRBJ2-2; no reliable D call. The germline gives CDR1 MGHDK, CDR2 SYGVNS. The length of the CDR3 is 13 residues. Between the trimmed V and J ends, which lost 6 bases and 5 bases, there was a span of 10 bases. The CDR3 protein is CASRVFGTGELFF. The DNA for the CDR3 is TGTGCCAGCAGAGTTTTCGGTACCGGGGAGCTGTTTTTT.

The chain couples TRBV19 to TRBJ2-7, with a tentative D call TRBD1 (6 bases). Germline CDR1 reads LNHDA; CDR2 reads SQIVND (reference sequence). Trimming removed 3 bases at V and 0 bases at J, with 15 bases between. This CDR3 comprises 16 residues. Written as DNA, the CDR3 is TGTGCCAGTAGTATCGGGACAAGAGGGGTCTCCTACGAGCAGTACTTC. This codes for CASSIGTRGVSYEQYF.

The chain recombines TRBV2 with TRBJ2-7; D might be TRBD2 (5 bases). This CDR3 contains 15 residues. V gave up 6 bases and J gave up 6 bases, with 21 bases separating them. CDR1 is SNHLY and CDR2 is FYNNEI in the germline V gene. The CDR3 is CASRAPGRGSGEQYF. The CDR3 DNA is TGTGCCAGCAGGGCCCCGGGGAGAGGGTCGGGCGAGCAGTACTTC.

The chain combines TRBV7-9 with TRBJ1-5; 8 positions match TRBD1. The CDR3 length is 15 residues. The trim removed 7 bases at V and 5 bases at J, leaving 10 bases unmatched. Germline V gene sequence: CDR1 SEHNR, CDR2 FQNEAQ (reference sequence). CDR3: CASTNGQGPDQPQHF. The CDR3 region has the DNA TGTGCCAGCACGAATGGACAGGGCCCTGATCAGCCCCAGCATTTT.

The chain links TRBV4-1 to TRBJ2-2; the D gene is possibly TRBD2 (6 bases). With 2 bases removed from V and 1 base from J, the gap between germline ends came to 17 bases. Germline loops: CDR1 MGHRA, CDR2 YSYEKL. This CDR3 has 18 amino acids. CDR3 sequence (DNA): TGCGCCAGCAGCCAAAGAGGGACTTCGGAGGGGAACACCGGGGAGCTGTTTTTT. It specifies CASSQRGTSEGNTGELFF.

This chain links TRBV19 with TRBJ2-2, with 11 bases matching TRBD2. This CDR3 comprises 15 residues. The V and J ends lost 1 base and 7 bases, in that order; junction bases with no gene match: 2. The germline V gene has CDR1 LNHDA and CDR2 SQIVND (reference sequence). CDR3 protein: CASSIATSGGGELFF. CDR3 coding DNA: TGTGCCAGTAGTATAGCAACTAGCGGGGGCGGGGAGCTGTTTTTT. The full variable domain, in which reference TRBV19 and TRBJ2-2 provide the parts outside the CDR3, is DGGITQSPKYLFRKEGQNVTLSCEQNLNHDAMYWYRQDPGQGLRLIYYSQIVNDFQKGDIAEGYSVSREKKESFPLTVTSAQKNPTAFYLCASSIATSGGGELFFGEGSRLTVL.

This chain uses TRBV5-8 with TRBJ1-2; 9 bases are a match to TRBD1. Losses at the gene ends were 2 bases for V and 6 bases for J; bases not matched to a gene: 5. This CDR3 contains 14 residues. CDR1 is SGHTS and CDR2 is YDEGEE in the germline V gene. CDR3 loop: CASSFFGTGNGYTF. In nucleotides, the CDR3 is TGTGCCAGCAGCTTTTTCGGGACAGGGAATGGCTACACCTTC. The full variable domain, rest sourced from reference TRBV5-8 and TRBJ1-2, is EAGVTQSPTHLIKTRGQQATLRCSPISGHTSVYWYQQALGLGLQFLLWYDEGEERNRGNFPPRFSGRQFPNYSSELNVNALELEDSALYLCASSFFGTGNGYTFGSGTRLTVV.

This clone was observed a single time. The chain uses TRBV19 and TRBJ2-2; 10 bases match TRBD1. Per the germline V gene, CDR1 is LNHDA and CDR2 is SQIVND (reference sequence). The CDR3 runs 16 residues. With 9 bases clipped from V and 5 bases from J, the junction kept 12 bases outside the gene matches. The CDR3: CASKRQGAVSTGELFF. In DNA, the CDR3 is TGTGCCAGCAAGAGACAGGGGGCAGTTTCGACCGGGGAGCTGTTTTTT.

The genes are TRBV3-1 (or the pseudogene TRBV3-2) and TRBJ2-7, with a possible D match to TRBD2 (5 bases). Germline CDR1 is LGHDT and CDR2 is YNNKEL (reference sequence). The V gene lost 4 bases and the J gene lost 3 bases, with 7 bases spanning the gap. The CDR3 spans 12 residues. Here the CDR3 DNA reads TGTGCCAGCAGCCTCGGGGACTACGAGCAGTACTTC. Protein product: CASSLGDYEQYF.

The chain couples TRBV30 to TRBJ1-3; TRBD1 might be the D (5 bases). From germline, CDR1 is GTSNPN and CDR2 SVGIG (reference sequence). CDR3 length equals 13 residues. Deletions cut 5 bases from V and 0 bases from J, with 8 bases between. The CDR3 region is CAWDSGSGNTIYF. CDR3 coding DNA: TGTGCCTGGGACAGCGGCTCTGGAAACACCATATATTTT.